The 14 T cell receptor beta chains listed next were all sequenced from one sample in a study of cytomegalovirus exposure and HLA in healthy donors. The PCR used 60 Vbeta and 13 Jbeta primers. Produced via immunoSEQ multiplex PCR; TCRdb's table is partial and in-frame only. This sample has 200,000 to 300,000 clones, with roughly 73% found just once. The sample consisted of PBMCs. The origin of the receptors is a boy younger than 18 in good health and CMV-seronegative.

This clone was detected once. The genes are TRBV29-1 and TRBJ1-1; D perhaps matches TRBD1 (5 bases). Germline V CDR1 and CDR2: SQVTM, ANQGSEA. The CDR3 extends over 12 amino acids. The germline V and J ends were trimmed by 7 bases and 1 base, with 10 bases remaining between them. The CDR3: CSAQGPNTEAFF. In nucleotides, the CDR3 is TGCAGCGCCCAGGGTCCGAACACTGAAGCTTTCTTT.

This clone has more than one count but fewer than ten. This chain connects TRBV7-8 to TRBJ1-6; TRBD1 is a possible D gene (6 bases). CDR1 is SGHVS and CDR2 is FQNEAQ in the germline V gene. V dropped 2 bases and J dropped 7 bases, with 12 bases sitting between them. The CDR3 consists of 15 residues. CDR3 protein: CASSLRTDSNSPLHF. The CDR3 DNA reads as TGTGCCAGCAGCTTAAGGACAGATTCCAATTCACCCCTCCACTTT.

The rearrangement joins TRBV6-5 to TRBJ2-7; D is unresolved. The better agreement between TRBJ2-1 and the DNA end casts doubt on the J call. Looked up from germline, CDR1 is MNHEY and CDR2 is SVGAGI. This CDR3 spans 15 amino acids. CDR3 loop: CASQTGLHSYNEQFF. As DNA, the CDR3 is TGTGCCAGCCAGACGGGTCTACACTCCTACAATGAGCAGTTCTTC.

The DNA of the CDR3 is TGCGCCAGCAGCTTCGGACAGACACTCTGGGGCGAGACCCAGTACTTC. Translated, it gives CASSFGQTLWGETQYF. This chain connects TRBV5-1 to TRBJ2-5, with a weak D call TRBD1 (6 bases). Deletions cut 2 bases from V and 5 bases from J, with 19 bases between. Germline V gene lookup returns CDR1 SGHRS and CDR2 YFSETQ. This CDR3 is built from 16 residues.

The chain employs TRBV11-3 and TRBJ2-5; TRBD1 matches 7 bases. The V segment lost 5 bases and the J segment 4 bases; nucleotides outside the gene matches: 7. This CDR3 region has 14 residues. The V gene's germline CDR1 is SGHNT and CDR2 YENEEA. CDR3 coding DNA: TGTGCCAGCAGCCCCCGACAGGGCGCAGAGACCCAGTACTTC. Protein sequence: CASSPRQGAETQYF.

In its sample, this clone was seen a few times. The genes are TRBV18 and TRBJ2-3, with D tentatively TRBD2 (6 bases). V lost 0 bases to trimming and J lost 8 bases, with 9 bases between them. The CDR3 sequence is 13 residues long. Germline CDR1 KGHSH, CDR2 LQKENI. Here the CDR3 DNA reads TGTGCCAGCTCACCACCGGGACTCCCTACGCAGTATTTT. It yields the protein CASSPPGLPTQYF.

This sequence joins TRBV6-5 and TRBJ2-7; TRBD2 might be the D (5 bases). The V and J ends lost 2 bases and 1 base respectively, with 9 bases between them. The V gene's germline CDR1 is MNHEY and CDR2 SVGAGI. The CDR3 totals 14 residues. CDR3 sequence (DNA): TGTGCCAGCAGTTACACTGGACTGTCCTACGAGCAGTACTTC. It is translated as CASSYTGLSYEQYF.

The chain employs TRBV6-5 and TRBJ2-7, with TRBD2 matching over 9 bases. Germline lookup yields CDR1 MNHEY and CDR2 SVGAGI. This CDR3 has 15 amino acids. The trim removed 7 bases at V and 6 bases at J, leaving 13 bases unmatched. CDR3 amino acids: CASKELAGGGGEQYF. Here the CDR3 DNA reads TGTGCCAGCAAGGAGTTGGCGGGAGGGGGGGGCGAGCAGTACTTC.

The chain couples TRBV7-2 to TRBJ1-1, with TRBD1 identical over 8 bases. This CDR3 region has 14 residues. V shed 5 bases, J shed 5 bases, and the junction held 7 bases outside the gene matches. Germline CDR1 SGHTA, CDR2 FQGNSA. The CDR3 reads CASSPQTGVTEAFF. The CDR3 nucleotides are TGTGCCAGCAGCCCCCAGACAGGGGTGACTGAAGCTTTCTTT.

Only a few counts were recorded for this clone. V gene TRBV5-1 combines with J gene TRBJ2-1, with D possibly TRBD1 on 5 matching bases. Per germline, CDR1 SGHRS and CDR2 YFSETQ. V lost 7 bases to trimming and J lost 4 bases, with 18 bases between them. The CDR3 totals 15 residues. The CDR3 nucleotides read TGCGCCAGCGGGGCCCAGTTGGGATCGTACAATGAGCAGTTCTTC. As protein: CASGAQLGSYNEQFF.

The CDR3 DNA is TGTGCCAGCAGTTCCCGCGACAGGGATCCTTCTGAAGCTTTCTTT. Translated: CASSSRDRDPSEAFF. J is TRBJ1-1 and V is TRBV6-5; TRBD1 aligns across 7 bases. The junction had 11 bases not matched to a gene; V was cut back by 4 bases and J by 6 bases. The germline V gene encodes CDR1 MNHEY and CDR2 SVGAGI. There are 15 residues in the CDR3.

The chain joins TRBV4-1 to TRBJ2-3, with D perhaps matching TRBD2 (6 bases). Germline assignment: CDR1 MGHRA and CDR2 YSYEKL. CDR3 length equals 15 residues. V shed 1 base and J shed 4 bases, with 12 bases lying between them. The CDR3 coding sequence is TGCGCCAGCAGCCAAGGCGGGGTTGTCCCAGATACGCAGTATTTT. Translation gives CASSQGGVVPDTQYF.

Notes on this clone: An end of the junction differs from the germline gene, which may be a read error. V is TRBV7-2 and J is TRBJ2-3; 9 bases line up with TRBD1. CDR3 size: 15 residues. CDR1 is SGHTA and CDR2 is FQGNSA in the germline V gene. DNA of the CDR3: TGTGCCAGCAGATTAGACAGGGGGACCACAGATACGCAGTATTTT. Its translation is CASRLDRGTTDTQYF.

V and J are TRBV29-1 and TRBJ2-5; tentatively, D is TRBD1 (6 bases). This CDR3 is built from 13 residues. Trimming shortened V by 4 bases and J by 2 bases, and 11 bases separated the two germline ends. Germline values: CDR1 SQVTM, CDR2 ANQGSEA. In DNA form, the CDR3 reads TGCAGCGTTGGGGGGCGGCTTCAAGAGACCCAGTACTTC. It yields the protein CSVGGRLQETQYF.